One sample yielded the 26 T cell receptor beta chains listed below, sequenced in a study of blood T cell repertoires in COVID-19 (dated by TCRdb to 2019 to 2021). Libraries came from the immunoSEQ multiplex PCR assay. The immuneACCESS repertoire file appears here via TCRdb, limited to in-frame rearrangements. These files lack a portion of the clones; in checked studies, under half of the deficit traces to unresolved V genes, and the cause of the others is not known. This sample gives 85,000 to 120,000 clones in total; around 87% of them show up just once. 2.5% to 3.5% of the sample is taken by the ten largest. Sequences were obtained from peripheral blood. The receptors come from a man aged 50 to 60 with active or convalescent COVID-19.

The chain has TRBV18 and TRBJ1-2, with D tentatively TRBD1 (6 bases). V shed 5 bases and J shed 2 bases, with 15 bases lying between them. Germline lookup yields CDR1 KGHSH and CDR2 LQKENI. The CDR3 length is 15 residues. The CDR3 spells CASSFDRSRNYGYTF. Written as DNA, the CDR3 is TGTGCCAGCTCATTCGACAGGTCTAGAAACTATGGCTACACCTTC.

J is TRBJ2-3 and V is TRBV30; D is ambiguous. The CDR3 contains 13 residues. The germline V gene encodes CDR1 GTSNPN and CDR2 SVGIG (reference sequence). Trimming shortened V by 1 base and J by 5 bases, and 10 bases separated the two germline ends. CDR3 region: CAWSARLGDTQYF. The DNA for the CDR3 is TGTGCCTGGAGTGCCCGCCTAGGAGATACGCAGTATTTT.

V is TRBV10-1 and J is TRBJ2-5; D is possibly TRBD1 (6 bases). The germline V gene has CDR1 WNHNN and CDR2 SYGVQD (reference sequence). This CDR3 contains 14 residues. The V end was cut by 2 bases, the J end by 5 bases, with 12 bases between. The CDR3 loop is CASSEAQGFETQYF. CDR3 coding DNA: TGCGCCAGCAGTGAGGCACAGGGTTTTGAGACCCAGTACTTC.

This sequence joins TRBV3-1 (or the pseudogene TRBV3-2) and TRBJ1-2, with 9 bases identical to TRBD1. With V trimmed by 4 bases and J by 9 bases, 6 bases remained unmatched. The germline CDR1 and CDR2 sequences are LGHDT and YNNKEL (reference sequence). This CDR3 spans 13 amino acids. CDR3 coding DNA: TGTGCCAGCAGCCCAAACGGACAGGGGAGCTACACCTTC. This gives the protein CASSPNGQGSYTF.

CDR3 residues: CASSSPGRWNTEAFF. CDR3 DNA sequence: TGTGCCAGCAGTTCCCCTGGGCGATGGAACACTGAAGCTTTCTTT. This chain links TRBV28 with TRBJ1-1; D unresolved. V gave up 4 bases and J gave up 1 base, with 13 bases separating them. Germline CDR1 reads MDHEN; CDR2 reads SYDVKM. The CDR3 runs to 15 residues.

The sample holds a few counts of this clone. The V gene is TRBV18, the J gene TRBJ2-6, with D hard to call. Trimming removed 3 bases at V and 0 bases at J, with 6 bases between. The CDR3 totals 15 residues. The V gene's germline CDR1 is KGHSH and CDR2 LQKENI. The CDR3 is CASSPAFSGANVLTF. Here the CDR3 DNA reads TGTGCCAGCTCACCTGCGTTCTCTGGGGCCAACGTCCTGACTTTC.

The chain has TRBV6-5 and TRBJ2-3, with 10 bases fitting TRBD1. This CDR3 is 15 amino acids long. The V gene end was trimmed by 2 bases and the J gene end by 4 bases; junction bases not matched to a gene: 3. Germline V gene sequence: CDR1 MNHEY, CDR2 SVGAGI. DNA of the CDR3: TGTGCCAGCAGTTACAGCGGACAGGGGGCAGATACGCAGTATTTT. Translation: CASSYSGQGADTQYF.

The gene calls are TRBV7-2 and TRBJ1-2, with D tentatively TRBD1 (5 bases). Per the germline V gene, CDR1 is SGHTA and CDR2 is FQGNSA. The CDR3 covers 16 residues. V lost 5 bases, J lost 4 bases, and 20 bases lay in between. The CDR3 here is CASSPATTASFYGYTF. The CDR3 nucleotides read TGTGCCAGCAGCCCCGCAACGACAGCGTCGTTCTATGGCTACACCTTC.

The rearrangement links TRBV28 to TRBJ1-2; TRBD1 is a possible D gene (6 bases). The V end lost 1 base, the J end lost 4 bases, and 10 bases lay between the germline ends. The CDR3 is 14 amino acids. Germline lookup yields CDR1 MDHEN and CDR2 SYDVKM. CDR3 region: CASSLSGTLYGYTF. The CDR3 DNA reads TGTGCCAGCAGTTTATCCGGGACACTCTATGGCTACACCTTC.

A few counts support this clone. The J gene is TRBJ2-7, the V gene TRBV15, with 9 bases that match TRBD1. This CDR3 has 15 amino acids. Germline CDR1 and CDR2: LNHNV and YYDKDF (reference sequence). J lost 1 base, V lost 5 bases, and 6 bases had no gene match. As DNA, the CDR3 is TGTGCCACCAGCCGGGACAGGGTGGGGTCCTACGAGCAGTACTTC. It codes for CATSRDRVGSYEQYF.

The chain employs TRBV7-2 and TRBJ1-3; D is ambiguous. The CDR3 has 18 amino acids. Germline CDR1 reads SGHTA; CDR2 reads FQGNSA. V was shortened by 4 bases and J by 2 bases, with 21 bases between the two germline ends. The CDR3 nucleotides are TGTGCCAGCAGCTACTTACTACCGGAGCCGAGGGCTGGAAACACCATATATTTT. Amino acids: CASSYLLPEPRAGNTIYF.

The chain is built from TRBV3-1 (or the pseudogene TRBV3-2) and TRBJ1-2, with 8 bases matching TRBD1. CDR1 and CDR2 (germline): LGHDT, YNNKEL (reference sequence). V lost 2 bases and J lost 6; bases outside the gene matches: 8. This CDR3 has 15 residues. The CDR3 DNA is TGTGCCAGCAGCCAACGTTCAGGGGGCAAGGATGGCTACACCTTC. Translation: CASSQRSGGKDGYTF.

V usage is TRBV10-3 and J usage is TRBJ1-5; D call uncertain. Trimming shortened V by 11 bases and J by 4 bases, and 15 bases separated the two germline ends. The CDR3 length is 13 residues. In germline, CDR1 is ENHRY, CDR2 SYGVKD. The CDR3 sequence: CAGSGGGNQPQHF. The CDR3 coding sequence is TGTGCCGGTTCAGGAGGCGGGAATCAGCCCCAGCATTTT.

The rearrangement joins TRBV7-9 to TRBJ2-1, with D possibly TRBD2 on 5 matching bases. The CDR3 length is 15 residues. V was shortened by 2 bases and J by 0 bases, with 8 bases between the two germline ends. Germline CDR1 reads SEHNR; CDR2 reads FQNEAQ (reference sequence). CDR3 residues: CASSLRGSSYNEQFF. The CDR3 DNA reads TGTGCCAGCAGCTTAAGAGGGAGCTCCTACAATGAGCAGTTCTTC.

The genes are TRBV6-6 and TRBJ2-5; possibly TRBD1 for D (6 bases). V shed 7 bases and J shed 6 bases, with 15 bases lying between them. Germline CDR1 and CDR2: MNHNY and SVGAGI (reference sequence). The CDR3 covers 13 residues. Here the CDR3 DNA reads TGTGCCAGCACCCCTTCAGGGGAGAAGACCCAGTACTTC. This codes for CASTPSGEKTQYF.

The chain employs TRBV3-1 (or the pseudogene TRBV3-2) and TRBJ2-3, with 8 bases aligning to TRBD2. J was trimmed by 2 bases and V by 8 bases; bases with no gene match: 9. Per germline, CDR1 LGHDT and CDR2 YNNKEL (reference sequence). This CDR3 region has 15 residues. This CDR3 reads CASRPSGGVTDTQYF. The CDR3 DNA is TGTGCCAGCCGGCCCTCGGGAGGGGTCACAGATACGCAGTATTTT.

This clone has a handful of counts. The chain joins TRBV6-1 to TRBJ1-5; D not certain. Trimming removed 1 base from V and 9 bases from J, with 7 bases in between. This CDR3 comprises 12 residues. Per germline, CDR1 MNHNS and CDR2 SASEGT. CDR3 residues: CASSEGMRPQHF. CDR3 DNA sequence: TGTGCCAGCAGTGAAGGTATGAGGCCCCAGCATTTT.

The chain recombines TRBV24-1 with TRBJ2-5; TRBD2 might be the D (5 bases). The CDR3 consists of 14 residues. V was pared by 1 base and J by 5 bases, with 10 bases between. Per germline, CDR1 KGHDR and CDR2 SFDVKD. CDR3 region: CATSDFAGGETQYF. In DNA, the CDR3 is TGTGCCACCAGTGATTTTGCGGGCGGGGAGACCCAGTACTTC.

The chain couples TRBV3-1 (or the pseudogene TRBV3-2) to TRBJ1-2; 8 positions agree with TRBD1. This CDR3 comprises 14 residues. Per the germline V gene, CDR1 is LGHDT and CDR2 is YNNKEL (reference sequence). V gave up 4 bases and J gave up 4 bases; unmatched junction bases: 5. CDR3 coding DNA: TGTGCCAGCAGCCGTCGGGACAGGATCTATGGCTACACCTTC. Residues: CASSRRDRIYGYTF.

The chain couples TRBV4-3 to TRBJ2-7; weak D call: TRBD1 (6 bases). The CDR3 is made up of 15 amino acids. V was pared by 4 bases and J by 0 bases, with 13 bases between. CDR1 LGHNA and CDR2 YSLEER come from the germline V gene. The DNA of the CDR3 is TGCGCCAGCAGCCGACAATACAGGGACTCCTACGAGCAGTACTTC. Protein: CASSRQYRDSYEQYF.

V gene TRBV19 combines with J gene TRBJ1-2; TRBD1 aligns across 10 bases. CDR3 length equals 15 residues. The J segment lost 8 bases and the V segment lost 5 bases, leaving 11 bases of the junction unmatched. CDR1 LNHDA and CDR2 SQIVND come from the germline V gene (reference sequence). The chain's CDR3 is CASSAGTGAYRGYTF. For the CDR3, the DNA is TGTGCCAGTAGTGCCGGGACAGGGGCCTACCGCGGCTACACCTTC.

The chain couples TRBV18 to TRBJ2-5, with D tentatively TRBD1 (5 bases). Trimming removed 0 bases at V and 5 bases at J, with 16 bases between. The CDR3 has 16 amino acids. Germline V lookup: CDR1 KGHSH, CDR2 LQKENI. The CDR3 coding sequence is TGTGCCAGCTCACCACCGGCTCTGGGGCCGAGTGAGACCCAGTACTTC. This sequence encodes CASSPPALGPSETQYF.

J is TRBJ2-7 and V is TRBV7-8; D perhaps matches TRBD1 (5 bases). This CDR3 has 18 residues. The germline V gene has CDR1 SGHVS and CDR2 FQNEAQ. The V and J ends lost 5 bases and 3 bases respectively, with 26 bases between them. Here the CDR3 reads CASSPNLGQGSLFYEQYF. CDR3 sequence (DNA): TGTGCCAGCAGCCCAAATTTAGGGCAGGGCTCCTTATTCTACGAGCAGTACTTC.

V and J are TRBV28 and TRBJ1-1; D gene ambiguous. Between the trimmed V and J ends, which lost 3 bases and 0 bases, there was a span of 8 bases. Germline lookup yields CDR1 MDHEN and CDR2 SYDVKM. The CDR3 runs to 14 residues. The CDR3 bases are TGTGCCAGCAGTTTGGATAGCATGAACACTGAAGCTTTCTTT. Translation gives CASSLDSMNTEAFF.

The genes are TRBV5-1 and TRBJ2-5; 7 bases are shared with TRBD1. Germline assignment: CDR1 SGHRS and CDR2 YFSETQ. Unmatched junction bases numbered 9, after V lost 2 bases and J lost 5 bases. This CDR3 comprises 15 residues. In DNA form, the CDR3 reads TGCGCCAGCAGCTTTGATGCAGGGGGAGAGGAGACCCAGTACTTC. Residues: CASSFDAGGEETQYF.

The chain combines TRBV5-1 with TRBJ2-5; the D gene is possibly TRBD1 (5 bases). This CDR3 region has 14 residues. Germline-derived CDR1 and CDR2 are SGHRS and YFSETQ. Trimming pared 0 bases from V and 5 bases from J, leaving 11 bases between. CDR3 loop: CASSLEGIRETQYF. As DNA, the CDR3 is TGCGCCAGCAGCTTGGAGGGGATCCGGGAGACCCAGTACTTC.